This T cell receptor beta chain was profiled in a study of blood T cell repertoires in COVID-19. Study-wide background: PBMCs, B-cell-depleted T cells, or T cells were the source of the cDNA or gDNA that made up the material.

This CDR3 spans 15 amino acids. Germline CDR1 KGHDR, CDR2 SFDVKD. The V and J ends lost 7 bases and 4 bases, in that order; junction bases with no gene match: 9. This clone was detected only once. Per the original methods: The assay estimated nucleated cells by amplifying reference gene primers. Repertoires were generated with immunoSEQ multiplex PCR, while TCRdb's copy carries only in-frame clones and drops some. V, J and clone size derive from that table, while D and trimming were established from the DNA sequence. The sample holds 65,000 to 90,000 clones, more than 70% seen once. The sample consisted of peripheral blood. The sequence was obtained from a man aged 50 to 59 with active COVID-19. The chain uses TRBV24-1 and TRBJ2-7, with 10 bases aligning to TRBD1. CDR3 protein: CATSDPGTGAYEQYF. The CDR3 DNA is TGTGCCACCAGCGACCCCGGGACAGGGGCGTACGAGCAGTACTTC.